This paragraph covers one TCR beta chain sequence. As yet, its antigen is unknown. The data were taken from a study of T-cell reconstitution after alpha-beta-depleted transplantation in children. Study-wide points: Several patients had high TCRbeta diversity at day 60; it came from surviving recipient T cells and thymic progenitors. The main origin of T-cell counts and diversity one year after transplant was newly produced T cells. About two months after transplant, alpha-beta T cells reportedly came from several hundred expanded graft clones.

Unique molecular identifiers were incorporated during preparation of the TCRbeta library. TCRdb passed the PCR reads through MiXCR, listing each CDR3 protein once. This table has approximately 31,000 distinct CDR3 sequences, nearly 6.5% appearing once. CDR1 and CDR2 from the germline V gene are PRHDT and FYEKMQ (reference sequence). The CDR3 consists of 14 residues. V was clipped by 5 bases and J by 4 bases, with 15 bases between them. Sequenced material: peripheral blood, taken 60 days after TCRalphabeta/CD19-depleted stem cell transplant. The chain links TRBV13 to TRBJ2-7, with D maybe TRBD2 (5 bases). The receptor's source is a child younger than two who had a stem cell transplant for acute myeloid leukemia, so the T cells may come from the graft donor. CDR3 residues: CASSHGIPQYEQYF. The CDR3 nucleotides are TGTGCCAGCAGCCACGGGATCCCCCAGTACGAGCAGTACTTC.